The rows below give T cell receptor beta chains drawn from one sample of a study of blood T cell repertoires in COVID-19. This table comes from immunoSEQ multiplex PCR, and its TCRdb copy is limited to in-frame clones, with some not included. The table has 89,000 or so clones, 85% seen once. Sequencing was performed on peripheral blood. The receptor set was obtained from an elderly man with acute or convalescent COVID-19. CDR3s include the opening cysteine and the closing phenylalanine or tryptophan. Fields, in order: V gene, J gene, clone size, D gene, CDR3 DNA, CDR3 protein. D genes are given only for firm matches. Where a row states a size, it is once, few, many or the class of an expanded clone; other rows omit it.

TRBV5-1,TRBJ2-7,-,TRBD2,TGCGCCAGCAGCTTGCCGACTAGCGGAGGATCCTACGAGCAGTACTTC,CASSLPTSGGSYEQYF
TRBV7-9,TRBJ2-3,-,TRBD1,TGTGCCAGCAGCTTAGCCCGGACAGGGCCGGGAGATACGCAGTATTTT,CASSLARTGPGDTQYF
TRBV7-3,TRBJ1-2,-,-,TGTGCCAGCAGCACCACTGGAGGGAGAGGGGGCTACACCTTC,CASSTTGGRGGYTF
TRBV3-1/TRBV3-2,TRBJ2-3,-,TRBD2,TGTGCCAGCAGCACGGGGACTAGCGCCGATACGCAGTATTTT,CASSTGTSADTQYF
TRBV6-5,TRBJ1-4,-,-,TGTGCCAGCCGGAGGGAGGTCCCGGGGGAAAAACTGTTTTTT,CASRREVPGEKLFF
TRBV19,TRBJ1-1,-,TRBD1,TGTGCCAGTAGTATTGGGGCAGGGGGCAGGGGTGAAGCTTTCTTT,CASSIGAGGRGEAFF
TRBV5-4,TRBJ2-7,-,TRBD2,TGTGCCAGCAGCGTACCGGGACTAATCCACGAGCAGTACTTC,CASSVPGLIHEQYF
TRBV9,TRBJ2-5,-,TRBD2,TGTGCCAGCAGCGCGGGACTAGATGTAGAGACCCAGTACTTC,CASSAGLDVETQYF
TRBV2,TRBJ2-1,-,TRBD2,TGTGCCAGCCTAGCGGGACTCTACAATGAGCAGTTCTTC,CASLAGLYNEQFF
TRBV7-2,TRBJ1-5,few,-,TGTGCCAGCAGCTTAGCTATAGGGGCGCATGGCCAGCCCCAGCATTTT,CASSLAIGAHGQPQHF
TRBV6-5,TRBJ1-1,-,TRBD1,TGTGCCAGCAGTTCCCGAGGGGGCGTTGGGAACACTGAAGCTTTCTTT,CASSSRGGVGNTEAFF
TRBV20-1,TRBJ2-7,-,TRBD2,TGCAGTGCTAGTCAACTAGCGGGAGGGATCCGCTCCTACGAGCAGTACTTC,CSASQLAGGIRSYEQYF
TRBV4-3,TRBJ2-3,-,-,TGCGCCAGCAGCCAAGATCACACCTCTAGCACAGATACGCAGTATTTT,CASSQDHTSSTDTQYF
TRBV6-5,TRBJ2-5,-,TRBD1,TGTGCCAGCAGTTACTCTGGACAGGGGGCGGCTGGCCAGTACTTC,CASSYSGQGAAGQYF
TRBV3-1/TRBV3-2,TRBJ1-5,-,TRBD1,TGTGCCAGCAGCCAAGTTCAAGGGGGCGTAAGCAATCAGCCCCAGCATTTT,CASSQVQGGVSNQPQHF
TRBV18,TRBJ2-5,-,TRBD2,TGTGCCAGCTTCCCCACGGGAGGGCCGAAGACCCAGTACTTC,CASFPTGGPKTQYF
TRBV29-1,TRBJ1-3,-,-,TGCAGCGTTGAAGATCCCAGGGTTGGAAACACCATATATTTT,CSVEDPRVGNTIYF
TRBV3-1/TRBV3-2,TRBJ2-3,-,-,TGTGCCAGCAGCCATTTGGTAGCGGCAGATACGCAGTATTTT,CASSHLVAADTQYF
TRBV7-9,TRBJ1-1,-,TRBD1,TGTGCCAGCAGCACGACAGGGTTGGGGACTGAAGCTTTCTTT,CASSTTGLGTEAFF
TRBV7-9,TRBJ1-2,-,-,TGTGCCAGCAGCTCCCCAAATCGGGGGGGGCTCGACTATGGCTACACCTTC,CASSSPNRGGLDYGYTF
TRBV18,TRBJ1-2,-,-,TGTGCCAGCTCACCACCCGGGGTGAACGGCTACACCTTC,CASSPPGVNGYTF
TRBV28,TRBJ1-5,few,TRBD1,TGTGCCAGCAGTTCAGGACAGGGGGCGCCCCTTGAACAGCCCCAGCATTTT,CASSSGQGAPLEQPQHF
TRBV28,TRBJ2-7,-,TRBD2,TGTGCCACGGAGGTTAGCGGGATCGAGCAGTACTTC,CATEVSGIEQYF
TRBV30,TRBJ1-2,-,-,TGTGCCTGGAGTCGGCTCAGGGACTTCCTTGGCTACACCTTC,CAWSRLRDFLGYTF
TRBV5-6,TRBJ1-5,-,-,TGTGCCAGCAGCTTCGGTAAGCTGGTCAATCAGCCCCAGCATTTT,CASSFGKLVNQPQHF
TRBV7-3,TRBJ1-4,-,-,TGTGCCAGCAGCCCACGAGGGGAAAAACTGTTTTTT,CASSPRGEKLFF
TRBV5-1,TRBJ2-5,few,TRBD2,TGCGCCAGCAGCCAGGCCACTAGCGGGATGATAACACAAGAGACCCAGTACTTC,CASSQATSGMITQETQYF
TRBV10-3,TRBJ1-5,-,TRBD1,TGTGCCATCAGTCTCGGACAGGATAGCAATCAGCCCCAGCATTTT,CAISLGQDSNQPQHF
TRBV3-1/TRBV3-2,TRBJ2-1,-,-,TGTGCCAGCAGCCAAGGGAGAAACTACAATGAGCAGTTCTTC,CASSQGRNYNEQFF
TRBV27,TRBJ1-1,-,TRBD1,TGTGCCAGCAGTTCGTGGGACAGGGGACCTGAAGCTTTCTTT,CASSSWDRGPEAFF
TRBV19,TRBJ1-2,few,TRBD1,TGTGCCAGTAGTATAGACGCGACCGGGACAGCGAATGGCTACACCTTC,CASSIDATGTANGYTF
TRBV18,TRBJ1-2,-,TRBD1,TGTGCCAGCTCACCCCCGGGACAGGTGCATGGCTACACCTTC,CASSPPGQVHGYTF
TRBV6-6,TRBJ2-2,-,-,TGTGCCAGCAGTTATGACAGGAACACCGGGGAGCTGTTTTTT,CASSYDRNTGELFF